Below are 16 T cell receptor beta chains sequenced from a single sample in a study of blood T cells in healthy people across ages. Using a J-beta primer mix together with a sample-barcoded 5' primer, a second PCR was run for roughly 7 to 12 cycles. MiXCR was run by TCRdb on the 5' RACE reads, yielding one entry per CDR3 protein. This sample has almost 300,000 distinct CDR3 sequences, with 25% to 30% found just once. Sample: blood. Every receptor here comes from a woman in her 70s in good health.

The gene calls are TRBV12-3 or TRBV12-4 and TRBJ2-5; a possible D gene is TRBD2 (6 bases). The V end lost 3 bases, the J end lost 7 bases, and 15 bases lay between the germline ends. CDR3 length: 14 amino acids. The CDR3 bases are TGTGCCAGCAGTTTGCGGGACTTGAGTGGGACCCAGTACTTC. Protein sequence: CASSLRDLSGTQYF.

Only a few counts were recorded for this clonotype. This chain connects TRBV6-2 or TRBV6-3 to TRBJ2-5; TRBD1 matches at 7 bases. The J call could be wrong; TRBJ2-1 is a better fit for the DNA end. The CDR3 has 16 amino acids. Germline V gives CDR1 MNHEY, CDR2 SVGEGT. This chain's CDR3 is CASSYSGRGFHNEQFF. The CDR3 coding sequence is TGTGCCAGCAGTTACTCGGGCAGGGGGTTTCACAATGAGCAGTTCTTC.

V is TRBV28 and J is TRBJ1-5; possible D gene TRBD1, 5 bases. Germline V gene lookup returns CDR1 MDHEN and CDR2 SYDVKM. The CDR3 runs to 15 residues. V gave up 6 bases and J gave up 0 bases, with 12 bases separating them. CDR3 bases: TGTGCCAGCAGCACGACCGGGACTAGCAATCAGCCCCAGCATTTT. Protein sequence: CASSTTGTSNQPQHF.

This chain joins TRBV5-5 and TRBJ2-7, with TRBD2 identical over 7 bases. This CDR3 spans 13 amino acids. V was clipped by 0 bases and J by 4 bases; unmatched bases: 1. Germline V gives CDR1 SGHKS, CDR2 YYEKEE (reference sequence). The DNA for the CDR3 is TGTGCCAGCAGCTTGGGGCGGGAGTACGAGCAGTACTTC. Translation: CASSLGREYEQYF.

V and J are TRBV7-3 and TRBJ2-5; D possibly corresponds to TRBD1 (6 bases). Trimming pared 5 bases from V and 1 base from J, leaving 11 bases between. CDR3 length equals 14 residues. From germline, CDR1 is SGHTA and CDR2 FQGTGA. The CDR3 loop reads CASSNTGPQETQYF. The CDR3 nucleotides are TGTGCCAGCAGCAATACAGGGCCCCAAGAGACCCAGTACTTC.

This chain joins TRBV20-1 and TRBJ2-4; no firm D call. Germline V lookup: CDR1 DFQATT, CDR2 SNEGSKA (reference sequence). The CDR3 is 11 amino acids. Trimming stripped 0 bases from V and 12 bases from J, with 9 bases between. In nucleotides, the CDR3 is TGCAGTGCTAGAGATCAGCAACCTCAGTACTTC. Protein product: CSARDQQPQYF.

The V gene is TRBV20-1, the J gene TRBJ2-7; D gene ambiguous. Germline assignment: CDR1 DFQATT and CDR2 SNEGSKA (reference sequence). Trimming removed 5 bases at V and 2 bases at J, with 10 bases between. The CDR3 runs to 12 residues. In DNA, the CDR3 is TGCAGTGCTCCGAAAGGAACCTACGAGCAGTACTTC. It specifies CSAPKGTYEQYF.

The genes are TRBV29-1 and TRBJ2-5; 8 positions agree with TRBD1. V lost 4 bases to trimming and J lost 2 bases; unmatched junction nucleotides: 3. This CDR3 contains 13 residues. Germline V gene lookup returns CDR1 SQVTM and CDR2 ANQGSEA. The CDR3 protein is CSVVTGVQETQYF. The DNA for the CDR3 is TGCAGCGTTGTGACAGGGGTTCAAGAGACCCAGTACTTC. The full variable domain, its missing parts supplied by reference TRBV29-1 and TRBJ2-5, is SAVISQKPSRDICQRGTSLTIQCQVDSQVTMMFWYRQQPGQSLTLIATANQGSEATYESGFVIDKFPISRPNLTFSTLTVSNMSPEDSSIYLCSVVTGVQETQYFGPGTRLLVL.

The chain is built from TRBV5-1 and TRBJ2-3; D tentatively fits TRBD1 or TRBD2 (5 bases each). In germline, CDR1 is SGHRS, CDR2 YFSETQ. The CDR3 has 16 amino acids. V lost 4 bases and J 2 bases, leaving 17 bases between the germline ends. CDR3 in amino acids: CASSQRDPGLTDTQYF. The CDR3, as DNA: TGCGCCAGCAGCCAACGGGACCCCGGCCTCACAGATACGCAGTATTTT.

The V and J genes are TRBV2 and TRBJ2-5; D is possibly TRBD2 (7 bases). The end of the DNA is better explained by TRBJ2-1, so the J call may be wrong. This CDR3 region has 14 residues. Germline V gene sequence: CDR1 SNHLY, CDR2 FYNNEI. This CDR3 is CASSEGTRGLGQFF. CDR3 nucleotide sequence: TGTGCCAGCAGTGAAGGGACTAGGGGGTTGGGGCAGTTCTTC.

This clonotype was counted only a few times. V is TRBV28 and J is TRBJ1-4, with D possibly TRBD1 on 5 matching bases. The CDR3 totals 14 residues. Trimming took 8 bases from V and 3 from J, leaving 13 bases between them. Germline V gene sequence: CDR1 MDHEN, CDR2 SYDVKM. The CDR3 DNA reads TGTGCCAGCTGGGGTGGGGGTCCTAATGAAAAACTGTTTTTT. Its protein is CASWGGGPNEKLFF.

The chain recombines TRBV28 with TRBJ1-5; D call uncertain. Germline CDR1 and CDR2: MDHEN and SYDVKM. The CDR3 is made up of 14 amino acids. Trimming cost V 4 bases and J 2 bases, with 9 bases left between them. In nucleotides, the CDR3 is TGTGCCAGCAGTTCCAAGAGGGGCAATCAGCCCCAGCATTTT. Translating gives CASSSKRGNQPQHF.

This clonotype was recorded once. The V and J genes are TRBV20-1 and TRBJ2-3; D might be TRBD2 (6 bases). Germline assignment: CDR1 DFQATT and CDR2 SNEGSKA (reference sequence). The CDR3 is made up of 14 amino acids. The CDR3 here is CGALGGATADTQYF. As DNA, the CDR3 is TGCGGAGCTCTCGGAGGGGCGACTGCAGATACGCAGTATTTT.

In this sample, this clonotype turned up a few times. V gene TRBV29-1 combines with J gene TRBJ2-7; D assignment may be TRBD1 or TRBD2 (5 bases each). CDR3 size: 11 residues. Trimming removed 7 bases at V and 6 bases at J, with 13 bases between. Germline CDR1 and CDR2: SQVTM and ANQGSEA. CDR3 protein: CSGGSGLEQYF. The CDR3 DNA follows: TGCAGCGGAGGTTCGGGGCTCGAGCAGTACTTC.

The CDR3, as DNA: TGTGCCAGCAGCTTAGGAGGGCTTAGCGGGGGCCAAGAGACCCAGTACTTC. It specifies CASSLGGLSGGQETQYF. J is TRBJ2-5 and V is TRBV7-2; TRBD2 matches at 9 bases. The CDR3 totals 17 residues. Germline CDR1 SGHTA, CDR2 FQGNSA. V was clipped by 1 base and J by 1 base; unmatched bases: 7. The full variable domain, its missing parts supplied by reference TRBV7-2 and TRBJ2-5, is GAGVSQSPSNKVTEKGKDVELRCDPISGHTALYWYRQSLGQGLEFLIYFQGNSAPDKSGLPSDRFSAERTGGSVSTLTIQRTQQEDSAVYLCASSLGGLSGGQETQYFGPGTRLLVL.

The rearrangement joins TRBV7-9 to TRBJ2-2, with D hard to call. CDR1 and CDR2 (germline): SEHNR, FQNEAQ (reference sequence). Trimming left V 6 bases short and J 0 bases short, with 11 bases between. This CDR3 has 15 residues. The DNA for the CDR3 is TGTGCCAGCAGTCGAACCGACGCGAACACCGGGGAGCTGTTTTTT. Amino acids: CASSRTDANTGELFF.